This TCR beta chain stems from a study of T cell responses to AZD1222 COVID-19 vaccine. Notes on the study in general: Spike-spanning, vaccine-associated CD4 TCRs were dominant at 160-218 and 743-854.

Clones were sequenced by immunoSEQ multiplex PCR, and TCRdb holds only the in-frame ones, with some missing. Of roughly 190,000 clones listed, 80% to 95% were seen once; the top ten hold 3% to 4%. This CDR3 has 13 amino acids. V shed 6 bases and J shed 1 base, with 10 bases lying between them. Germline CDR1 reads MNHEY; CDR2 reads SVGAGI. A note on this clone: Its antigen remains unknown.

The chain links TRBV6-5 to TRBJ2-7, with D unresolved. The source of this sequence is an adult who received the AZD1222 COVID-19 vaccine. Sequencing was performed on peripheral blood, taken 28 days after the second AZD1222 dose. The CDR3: CASRGSRSYEQYF. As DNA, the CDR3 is TGTGCCAGCAGGGGTAGCAGGTCCTACGAGCAGTACTTC.